The 18 T cell receptor beta chains listed next were all sequenced from one sample in a study of blood T cell repertoires in COVID-19. Method: immunoSEQ multiplex PCR; TCRdb's copy keeps in-frame clones and lacks some. The table includes roughly 230,000 clones, 84% detected once. Sequences were obtained from PBMCs or T cells enriched from blood (not recorded which). These receptors all come from a man aged 50 to 59 who had recovered from COVID-19.

The chain uses TRBV11-3 and TRBJ2-1; 8 bases agree with TRBD2. The CDR3 contains 15 residues. Per the germline V gene, CDR1 is SGHNT and CDR2 is YENEEA. Trimming cost V 5 bases and J 8 bases; bases outside gene matches: 11. CDR3 protein: CASSPPAGGHDEQFF. In nucleotides, the CDR3 is TGTGCCAGCAGCCCCCCTGCGGGAGGTCACGATGAGCAGTTCTTC.

This chain connects TRBV2 to TRBJ2-2; 11 positions agree with TRBD2. After removal of 10 bases from V and 7 bases from J, the junction contained 11 bases not matched to a gene. CDR3 length equals 15 residues. Per germline, CDR1 SNHLY and CDR2 FYNNEI. The CDR3 bases are TGTGCCACACGTACTAGCGGGAGCAGTAACGGGGAGCTGTTTTTT. This sequence encodes CATRTSGSSNGELFF.

The sample holds many counts of this clone. The chain links TRBV21-1 to TRBJ2-7; the table's D call TRBD1 went unverified against the DNA. TRBV21-1 is assigned pseudogene status. This CDR3 is built from 14 residues. The CDR3 nucleotides read TGTGCCAGCAGCAAGAGGACAGGGCTTTACGAGCAGTACTTC. It codes for CASSKRTGLYEQYF.

This clone was counted once. The gene calls are TRBV5-4 and TRBJ1-2; no clear D gene. V was trimmed by 5 bases and J by 0 bases, leaving 11 bases between them. Per germline, CDR1 SGHNT and CDR2 YYREEE (reference sequence). The CDR3 is 14 amino acids. CDR3 DNA: TGTGCCAGCAGGGCGGCACCAGCTAACTATGGCTACACCTTC. This translates into CASRAAPANYGYTF.

V is TRBV6-4 and J is TRBJ2-3, with 9 nucleotides matching TRBD2. J gave up 2 bases and V 6 bases, and 6 bases lay outside the gene matches. CDR3 length: 15 residues. Per germline, CDR1 MRHNA and CDR2 SNTAGT. In nucleotides, the CDR3 is TGTGCCAGCAGCCCGGCTAGCGGGGTCACAGATACGCAGTATTTT. Protein product: CASSPASGVTDTQYF.

The V and J genes are TRBV11-3 and TRBJ1-1; D perhaps matches TRBD1 (6 bases). The CDR3 has 15 residues. Trimming removed 0 bases at V and 3 bases at J, with 11 bases between. CDR1 and CDR2 (germline): SGHNT, YENEEA. This chain's CDR3 is CASSLDPDRHTEAFF. Written as DNA, the CDR3 is TGTGCCAGCAGCTTAGACCCCGACAGGCACACTGAAGCTTTCTTT.

The CDR3 protein is CASSPGLDQETQYF. The CDR3 DNA is TGTGCCAGCAGCCCCGGACTTGACCAAGAGACCCAGTACTTC. The J gene is TRBJ2-5, the V gene TRBV7-2, with a weak D call TRBD2 (5 bases). Germline-derived CDR1 and CDR2 are SGHTA and FQGNSA. Trimming took off 5 bases at V and 0 bases at J, with 10 bases between the two ends. CDR3 length equals 14 residues.

The chain couples TRBV7-8 to TRBJ2-7, with 11 nucleotides matching TRBD2. Germline loops: CDR1 SGHVS, CDR2 FQNEAQ. J lost 3 bases, V lost 5 bases, and 3 bases had no gene match. The CDR3 is 14 amino acids. The CDR3 nucleotides read TGTGCCAGCAGCAAGGGGACTAGCGGCTACGAGCAGTACTTC. It yields the protein CASSKGTSGYEQYF.

V usage is TRBV7-9 and J usage is TRBJ1-1, with D possibly matching TRBD1 (5 bases). From germline, CDR1 is SEHNR and CDR2 FQNEAQ (reference sequence). V lost 4 bases, J lost 9 bases, and 27 bases lay in between. The CDR3 is 17 amino acids. CDR3 region: CASSSGGDFRPGDQAFF. The CDR3 DNA follows: TGTGCCAGCAGCTCCGGGGGTGATTTCCGGCCCGGGGACCAAGCTTTCTTT.

This chain joins TRBV5-1 and TRBJ2-7; D not certain. The germline V gene has CDR1 SGHRS and CDR2 YFSETQ. The CDR3 totals 12 residues. The V and J ends lost 4 bases and 5 bases respectively, with 10 bases between them. CDR3 bases: TGCGCCAGCAGCCGGGTTCTGGACGAGCAGTACTTC. Encoded protein: CASSRVLDEQYF.

In its sample, this clone was seen a few times. The rearrangement uses TRBV7-8 and TRBJ2-3; 9 bases are a match to TRBD1. Looked up from germline, CDR1 is SGHVS and CDR2 is FQNEAQ. This CDR3 contains 14 residues. Germline trimming cut 4 bases from V and 3 bases from J; bases unmatched to any gene: 2. Here the CDR3 reads CASSSGQGTDTQYF. In DNA, the CDR3 is TGTGCCAGCAGCTCCGGACAGGGGACAGATACGCAGTATTTT.

The rearrangement joins TRBV5-1 to TRBJ1-4; D gene unclear. Per the germline V gene, CDR1 is SGHRS and CDR2 is YFSETQ. The V and J ends lost 3 bases and 0 bases respectively, with 12 bases between them. This CDR3 contains 16 residues. The CDR3: CASSWRGVTTNEKLFF. The DNA of the CDR3 is TGCGCCAGCAGCTGGCGAGGAGTTACAACTAATGAAAAACTGTTTTTT.

This chain connects TRBV19 to TRBJ1-5; D not resolved. The V end was cut by 0 bases, the J end by 1 base, with 7 bases between. The CDR3 sequence is 15 residues long. CDR1 and CDR2 (germline): LNHDA, SQIVND (reference sequence). CDR3 DNA: TGTGCCAGTAGTATAGAGGGCTCGAGCAATCAGCCCCAGCATTTT. This encodes CASSIEGSSNQPQHF.

The V gene is TRBV19, the J gene TRBJ2-3; 12 bases match TRBD2. Per germline, CDR1 LNHDA and CDR2 SQIVND (reference sequence). CDR3 length equals 15 residues. Germline trimming cut 9 bases from V and 6 bases from J; bases unmatched to any gene: 10. CDR3 sequence: CASIPTSGSGDTQYF. CDR3 bases: TGTGCCAGCATTCCGACTAGCGGGAGCGGGGATACGCAGTATTTT.

The rearrangement uses TRBV28 and TRBJ2-7; no reliable D call. The CDR3 runs to 12 residues. The ends were cut back, 4 bases at V and 2 bases at J, with 6 bases in the middle. Germline V gene data show CDR1 as MDHEN and CDR2 as SYDVKM. CDR3 nucleotide sequence: TGTGCCAGCAGTTACATTGCCTACGAGCAGTACTTC. Translated, it gives CASSYIAYEQYF.

The V call is TRBV9, the J call TRBJ2-2; tentative D call: TRBD2 (5 bases). This CDR3 comprises 15 residues. Germline assignment: CDR1 SGDLS and CDR2 YYNGEE. The V end lost 2 bases, the J end lost 4 bases, and 12 bases lay between the germline ends. The CDR3 here is CASSVEGFLTGELFF. The CDR3 DNA sequence: TGTGCCAGCAGCGTTGAGGGCTTCCTCACCGGGGAGCTGTTTTTT.

The J gene is TRBJ2-1, the V gene TRBV10-3; 9 nucleotides agree with TRBD2. The ends lost 4 bases at V and 5 bases at J; junction bases unmatched: 3. Germline V gives CDR1 ENHRY, CDR2 SYGVKD. This CDR3 has 14 residues. The CDR3 sequence is CAISVAGVDNEQFF. DNA for the CDR3: TGTGCCATCAGTGTAGCGGGGGTAGACAATGAGCAGTTCTTC.

CDR3 sequence reads: CATSENSGGSDTQYF. The CDR3 coding sequence is TGTGCCACCAGTGAGAATAGCGGGGGTTCGGATACGCAGTATTTT. V is TRBV24-1 and J is TRBJ2-3; TRBD2 matches at 9 bases. This CDR3 has 15 amino acids. The germline V gene has CDR1 KGHDR and CDR2 SFDVKD. The V segment lost 4 bases and the J segment 6 bases; nucleotides outside the gene matches: 7.